This entry is about one TCR beta chain. Germline V gives CDR1 MNHNY, CDR2 SVGAGI (reference sequence). Trimming left V 2 bases short and J 4 bases short, with 6 bases between. There are 13 residues in the CDR3. The data stem from a study of OX40 agonist ivuxolimab in advanced cancers. The repertoire was sequenced with immunoSEQ multiplex PCR; TCRdb's copy has only in-frame clones and lacks some. The sample gives 95,000 to 100,000 clones, around 92% of which show up once; about 0.3% is in the top ten. The sequencing here drew on CD4+ or CD8+ T cells sorted from blood, taken in a trial of the OX40 agonist ivuxolimab. The clonotype originates from an adult with an advanced solid tumor such as melanoma, head and neck, liver or kidney cancer. The chain employs TRBV6-6 and TRBJ1-5; no definite D call. The DNA for the CDR3 is TGTGCCAGCAGTTACCCCGGTAATCAGCCCCAGCATTTT. It specifies CASSYPGNQPQHF.